Described below is a single T cell receptor (beta chain) sequence and its context. Its antigen remains unidentified. This entry belongs to a study of CD4 T cells in relation to SARS-CoV-2 and coronaviruses. Unexposed donor CD4+ T cells date from about 2011-2018, before the COVID-19 pandemic. The cells were cultured for less than twelve days before CD4+ T cells were isolated. Measured with immunoSEQ multiplex PCR; TCRdb has only the in-frame clones, and not every one. The table has roughly 20,000 clones, less than 70% seen once. Losses at the gene ends were 5 bases for V and 6 bases for J; bases not matched to a gene: 8. The CDR3 runs to 15 residues. Germline CDR1 MDHEN, CDR2 SYDVKM.

This chain joins TRBV28 and TRBJ1-4; 8 bases line up with TRBD1. The sequencing input was CD4+ T cells from PBMCs, cultured in vitro. This receptor was identified in a human donor in good health. CDR3 DNA: TGTGCCAGCAGTCTGCCGGGACAGGACCATGAAAAACTGTTTTTT. Amino acid sequence: CASSLPGQDHEKLFF. Looking up the rest from reference TRBV28 and TRBJ1-4 gives the full variable domain: DVKVTQSSRYLVKRTGEKVFLECVQDMDHENMFWYRQDPGLGLRLIYFSYDVKMKEKGDIPEGYSVSREKKERFSLILESASTNQTSMYLCASSLPGQDHEKLFFGSGTQLSVL.